This T cell receptor beta chain was recorded in a study of Ad26.COV2.S vaccination and SARS-CoV-2 variants. The CDR3 has 13 amino acids. Here immunoSEQ multiplex PCR was the method, and the copy in TCRdb shows in-frame clones only, minus some. The sample lists 300,000 to 350,000 clones, 70% to 90% occurring once. Treatment: around 19 received Ad26.COV2.S at low or high dose, single or two shots; roughly 5 received placebo; per-sample allocation not given. Day 63 after the first injection of vaccine or placebo was the sampling time. General study findings and limits: Vaccinees showed greater spike-specific TCR breadth than placebo recipients. Total T cell responses may have been underestimated by the TCR breadth and depth analyses.

Concerning this clone: Its antigen is unknown.

This receptor was taken from a person aged 18-65 years who received the Ad26.COV2.S COVID-19 vaccine or a placebo. V is TRBV12-1 and J is TRBJ1-1. TRBV12-1 is a listed pseudogene. The sample in question was peripheral blood, obtained in a trial of Ad26.COV2.S vaccine versus placebo. CDR3 sequence reads: CASSIGGESEAFF. The CDR3 bases are TGTGCCAGCAGCATAGGAGGAGAGTCTGAAGCTTTCTTT.